This T cell receptor (beta chain) was recovered during a study of blood T cell repertoires in COVID-19. The CDR3 contains 14 residues. Trimming stripped 1 base from V and 6 bases from J, with 9 bases between. The germline V gene has CDR1 MNHEY and CDR2 SVGAGI. Per the original data handling: Researchers report that nucleated cell counts were estimated from reference gene primer amplification. The protocol was immunoSEQ multiplex PCR, while the TCRdb copy is restricted to in-frame clones and leaves out a portion. V and J calls and clone size come straight from that table; D and trimming were deduced from the DNA. The table records some 120,000 clones, roughly 86% of them present only once.

The chain employs TRBV6-5 and TRBJ1-4, with TRBD1 as a possible D gene (6 bases). Sequenced material: peripheral blood. This clonotype originated in a woman in her sixties with acute or convalescent COVID-19. CDR3 region: CASSYFRTDEKLFF. The CDR3 nucleotides are TGTGCCAGCAGTTACTTCAGGACAGATGAAAAACTGTTTTTT.